Below, one T cell receptor beta chain is given with its context. This sample stems from a study of blood T cell repertoires in COVID-19. Study-wide context: Sites across the United States, Italy and Spain contributed samples from acute and convalescent COVID-19.

Germline CDR1 and CDR2: GTSNPN and SVGIG (reference sequence). The CDR3 is 18 residues long. The V gene end was trimmed by 2 bases and the J gene end by 1 base; junction bases not matched to a gene: 15. Assay used: immunoSEQ multiplex PCR; TCRdb lists only in-frame clones, some missing. The sample contains 350,000 to 550,000 clones, approximately 90% of which appear only once. This TCR came from a woman in her 30s with acute or convalescent COVID-19. This chain links TRBV30 with TRBJ2-7, with TRBD1 identical over 9 bases. Specimen: peripheral blood. The CDR3, as DNA: TGTGCCTGGAGTCCCATACGAATAACGGGACAGGGATCCTACGAGCAGTACTTC. Encoded protein: CAWSPIRITGQGSYEQYF.